Presented here are 20 T cell receptor beta chains from one specimen sequenced in a study of CD8 T cells in ankylosing spondylitis. MiXCR was run by TCRdb on the 5' RACE reads, yielding one entry per CDR3 protein. The sample includes some 130,000 distinct CDR3 sequences, about an eighth of them seen just once. Sequencing input: blood, either unsorted or a sorted T cell fraction (not recorded which). The source is a female donor with ankylosing spondylitis or in good health (not recorded which).

In its sample, this clonotype was seen a few times. V usage is TRBV6-5 and J usage is TRBJ1-2; 7 bases match TRBD1. The CDR3 covers 16 residues. The germline V gene encodes CDR1 MNHEY and CDR2 SVGAGI. Unmatched junction bases numbered 8, after V lost 0 bases and J lost 4 bases. CDR3 in amino acids: CASSYSGQRDFYGYTF. The CDR3 DNA sequence: TGTGCCAGCAGTTACTCGGGACAGAGAGACTTCTATGGCTACACCTTC.

This clonotype was counted ten times or more. This chain connects TRBV5-6 to TRBJ2-3; 8 positions agree with TRBD2. The CDR3 consists of 15 residues. Germline lookup yields CDR1 SGHDT and CDR2 YYEEEE. V was pared by 4 bases and J by 3 bases, with 7 bases of the junction left unmatched. CDR3 in amino acids: CASSHTSGWTDTQYF. The CDR3 nucleotides are TGTGCCAGCAGCCATACTAGCGGATGGACAGATACGCAGTATTTT. The whole variable domain, filled in from reference TRBV5-6 and TRBJ2-3, reads DAGVTQSPTHLIKTRGQQVTLRCSPKSGHDTVSWYQQALGQGPQFIFQYYEEEERQRGNFPDRFSGHQFPNYSSELNVNALLLGDSALYLCASSHTSGWTDTQYFGPGTRLTVL.

The chain recombines TRBV2 with TRBJ1-1; weak D call: TRBD1 (6 bases). This CDR3 region has 15 residues. V shed 6 bases and J shed 0 bases, with 14 bases lying between them. From germline, CDR1 is SNHLY and CDR2 FYNNEI. This chain's CDR3 is CASSPPGHMNTEAFF. CDR3 nucleotide sequence: TGTGCCAGCAGCCCTCCGGGACACATGAACACTGAAGCTTTCTTT.

This clonotype was found many times. V usage is TRBV15 and J usage is TRBJ1-3; D unresolved. Germline lookup yields CDR1 LNHNV and CDR2 YYDKDF (reference sequence). This CDR3 is 13 amino acids long. Trimming removed 5 bases from V and 4 bases from J, with 9 bases in between. The CDR3 is CATSGEGGNTIYF. The CDR3 nucleotides read TGTGCCACCAGCGGCGAAGGAGGAAACACCATATATTTT.

This clonotype came up many times. This rearrangement joins TRBV11-2 to TRBJ1-1; no clear D gene. V was cut by 4 bases and J by 4 bases, with 10 bases left in between. The CDR3 covers 13 residues. Germline values: CDR1 SGHAT, CDR2 FQNNGV. The CDR3 loop is CASSSRRGTEAFF. The CDR3 DNA is TGTGCCAGCAGCTCCCGTCGGGGCACTGAAGCTTTCTTT. Full variable domain (rest looked up from reference TRBV11-2 and TRBJ1-1): EAGVAQSPRYKIIEKRQSVAFWCNPISGHATLYWYQQILGQGPKLLIQFQNNGVVDDSQLPKDRFSAERLKGVDSTLKIQPAKLEDSAVYLCASSSRRGTEAFFGQGTRLTVV.

This clonotype showed up just once. This may stem from a read error, because a much larger clone lies one nucleotide away. The chain combines TRBV3-1 with TRBJ2-7; maybe TRBD2 (5 bases). CDR1 and CDR2 from the germline V gene are LGHDT and YNNKEL (reference sequence). With 1 base removed from V and 2 bases from J, the gap between germline ends came to 6 bases. CDR3 length: 13 residues. In DNA, the CDR3 is TGTGCCAGCAGCCAAGCGGAGGCCTACGAGCAGTACTTC. Its protein is CASSQAEAYEQYF.

This clonotype showed up many times. The chain combines TRBV7-2 with TRBJ2-1, with D possibly being TRBD2 (5 bases). V gave up 2 bases and J gave up 7 bases, with 15 bases separating them. The CDR3 contains 15 residues. Germline V lookup: CDR1 SGHTA, CDR2 FQGNSA. The CDR3 is CASSLFRSTGNEQFF. In DNA, the CDR3 is TGTGCCAGCAGCTTATTCAGGAGTACGGGGAATGAGCAGTTCTTC.

This clonotype was detected ten times or more. This rearrangement joins TRBV5-1 to TRBJ1-2, with D possibly being TRBD1 (5 bases). Germline CDR1 SGHRS, CDR2 YFSETQ. The CDR3 totals 15 residues. Trimming left V 4 bases short and J 0 bases short, with 13 bases between. CDR3 amino acids: CASSGTPGPNYGYTF. Written as DNA, the CDR3 is TGCGCCAGCAGCGGGACCCCAGGGCCTAACTATGGCTACACCTTC.

The chain has TRBV20-1 and TRBJ1-2; the D is unclear. V dropped 6 bases and J dropped 8 bases, with 16 bases sitting between them. Per germline, CDR1 DFQATT and CDR2 SNEGSKA (reference sequence). The CDR3 consists of 12 residues. The CDR3 spells CSARREGRGYTF. The CDR3 DNA reads as TGCAGTGCCCGAAGGGAGGGCCGGGGCTACACCTTC.

This clonotype was picked up many times. The genes are TRBV5-1 and TRBJ2-2, with 8 bases lining up with TRBD2. This CDR3 contains 18 residues. Trimming removed 0 bases from V and 0 bases from J; junction bases left unmatched: 7. The germline V gene has CDR1 SGHRS and CDR2 YFSETQ. CDR3 nucleotide sequence: TGCGCCAGCAGCTTGGCCTCTTCGGGGGGGCCGAACACCGGGGAGCTGTTTTTT. Translation gives CASSLASSGGPNTGELFF.

This clonotype appeared many times. This chain connects TRBV29-1 to TRBJ2-1, with 9 bases aligning to TRBD1. Trimming removed 8 bases from V and 6 bases from J; junction bases left unmatched: 11. The CDR3 is 14 amino acids. CDR1 is SQVTM, CDR2 ANQGSEA, per germline. CDR3 residues: CSHTQGAVRNEQFF. The CDR3 DNA sequence: TGCAGCCACACACAGGGGGCGGTTCGCAATGAGCAGTTCTTC.

This clonotype was recorded at least ten times. V gene TRBV5-1 combines with J gene TRBJ1-2; maybe TRBD1 (5 bases). The V gene's germline CDR1 is SGHRS and CDR2 YFSETQ. V was cut by 7 bases and J by 7 bases, with 11 bases left in between. The CDR3 covers 11 residues. CDR3 region: CASGAEGGYTF. The CDR3 region has the DNA TGCGCCAGCGGGGCGGAAGGTGGCTACACCTTC.

This clonotype was picked up many times. The rearrangement uses TRBV20-1 and TRBJ1-2; the D is unclear. The CDR3 is 10 amino acids. Germline loops: CDR1 DFQATT, CDR2 SNEGSKA (reference sequence). V was trimmed by 3 bases and J by 8 bases, leaving 7 bases between them. The DNA for the CDR3 is TGCAGTGCTAGTACTGGCGGCTACACCTTC. Translating it yields CSASTGGYTF.

A few counts support this clonotype. The chain combines TRBV6-5 with TRBJ1-5; no clear D. Per germline, CDR1 MNHEY and CDR2 SVGAGI. Trimming removed 2 bases at V and 5 bases at J, with 7 bases between. The CDR3 extends over 13 amino acids. CDR3 region: CASSYDIYQPQHF. The CDR3, as DNA: TGTGCCAGCAGTTACGACATATATCAGCCCCAGCATTTT.

On this clonotype: A read error is possible here, since a much larger clone lies one base away. The chain recombines TRBV5-5 with TRBJ2-3; D gene ambiguous. CDR1 is SGHKS, CDR2 YYEKEE, per germline (reference sequence). The CDR3 has 15 amino acids. The DNA of the CDR3 is TGTGCCAGCAGCCTGGCGTCCCACGGCACAGATACGCAGTGTTTT. The encoded protein is CASSLASHGTDTQCF.

This clonotype was counted ten times or more. The V gene is TRBV2, the J gene TRBJ2-3; possible D gene TRBD1, 6 bases. CDR3 length equals 13 residues. The V gene lost 10 bases and the J gene lost 0 bases, with 11 bases spanning the gap. CDR1 and CDR2 (germline): SNHLY, FYNNEI. The CDR3 protein is CANKQGSTDTQYF. CDR3 sequence (DNA): TGTGCCAACAAACAGGGAAGCACAGATACGCAGTATTTT. The whole variable domain, remainder taken from reference TRBV2 and TRBJ2-3, is EPEVTQTPSHQVTQMGQEVILRCVPISNHLYFYWYRQILGQKVEFLVSFYNNEISEKSEIFDDQFSVERPDGSNFTLKIRSTKLEDSAMYFCANKQGSTDTQYFGPGTRLTVL.

This clonotype showed up many times. The chain has TRBV5-1 and TRBJ2-7, with D possibly TRBD1 on 5 matching bases. The length of the CDR3 is 16 residues. Per germline, CDR1 SGHRS and CDR2 YFSETQ. V lost 0 bases and J 3 bases, leaving 16 bases between the germline ends. In nucleotides, the CDR3 is TGCGCCAGCAGCTTGGGGACACCCCAAGAACTCTACGAGCAGTACTTC. Translating gives CASSLGTPQELYEQYF.

The table lists this clonotype with a few counts. This chain connects TRBV27 to TRBJ2-5; 9 bases fit TRBD2. Germline lookup yields CDR1 MNHEY and CDR2 SMNVEV (reference sequence). Trimming cost V 2 bases and J 3 bases; bases outside gene matches: 7. This CDR3 has 16 residues. This CDR3 reads CASSLRPAGGKETQYF. The CDR3 nucleotides are TGTGCCAGCAGTTTAAGGCCAGCGGGGGGAAAAGAGACCCAGTACTTC.

This clonotype was seen repeatedly, ten times or more. The V call is TRBV20-1, the J call TRBJ2-7; TRBD2 aligns across 7 bases. The CDR3 totals 13 residues. Germline V gene sequence: CDR1 DFQATT, CDR2 SNEGSKA (reference sequence). Germline trimming cut 6 bases from V and 3 bases from J; bases unmatched to any gene: 8. In DNA form, the CDR3 reads TGCAGTGCCCCCAGGGCGGGGGACTACGAGCAGTACTTC. It is translated as CSAPRAGDYEQYF.

A word on this clonotype: The junction does not match germline at one end; this may be a read error. The chain links TRBV5-6 to TRBJ2-4; no clear D. In germline, CDR1 is SGHDT, CDR2 YYEEEE. The CDR3 length is 11 residues. The chain's CDR3 is CASSLGDNENF. The CDR3, as DNA: TGTGCCAGCAGCTTAGGAGACAATGAGAACTTC.